These T cell receptor beta chains were read from a single sample in a study of cytomegalovirus exposure and HLA in healthy donors. Clones were read by immunoSEQ multiplex PCR, and TCRdb kept only the in-frame ones, dropping some. The data show nearly 110,000 clones, about 88% seen once. Specimen: PBMCs. The receptors shown here come from a woman between 18 and 30 years old in good health and CMV-seropositive. CDR3s include the opening cysteine and the closing phenylalanine or tryptophan. D genes are given only for firm matches. Clone size, where shown, is once, few, many, or a class for clones that have expanded.

d_call: TRBD1; v_call: TRBV6-1; cdr3_length: 16; clone_size: .; j_call: TRBJ2-3; cdr3_nt: TGTGCCAGCAGTGGGGACAGGGGGTTAAGAACAGATACGCAGTATTTT; cdr3_aa: CASSGDRGLRTDTQYF
d_call: TRBD1; v_call: TRBV4-1; cdr3_length: 18; clone_size: .; j_call: TRBJ2-2; cdr3_nt: TGCGCCAGCAGCCCCAGGGGGCCGACTAGATTCAACACCGGGGAGCTGTTTTTT; cdr3_aa: CASSPRGPTRFNTGELFF
d_call: TRBD2; v_call: TRBV11-2; cdr3_length: 14; clone_size: once; j_call: TRBJ2-5; cdr3_nt: TGTGCCAGCAGCTTAGGTAGCGGGGCAGAGACCCAGTACTTC; cdr3_aa: CASSLGSGAETQYF
d_call: .; v_call: TRBV19; cdr3_length: 14; clone_size: .; j_call: TRBJ1-2; cdr3_nt: TGTGCCAGTAGTTACACGCCGGGGACTTTAGGCTACACCTTC; cdr3_aa: CASSYTPGTLGYTF
d_call: .; v_call: TRBV28; cdr3_length: 12; clone_size: .; j_call: TRBJ1-2; cdr3_nt: TGTGCCAGCGCACCCCAGCGGCGAGGCTACACCTTC; cdr3_aa: CASAPQRRGYTF
d_call: .; v_call: TRBV5-8; cdr3_length: 14; clone_size: .; j_call: TRBJ1-5; cdr3_nt: TGTGCCAGCAGCTTTGGCGGGGCCAATCAGCCCCAGCATTTT; cdr3_aa: CASSFGGANQPQHF
d_call: TRBD2; v_call: TRBV7-6; cdr3_length: 17; clone_size: .; j_call: TRBJ2-5; cdr3_nt: TGTGCCAGCAGCTTAGAGGGAGTAGCGGGGGGACAAGAGACCCAGTACTTC; cdr3_aa: CASSLEGVAGGQETQYF
d_call: .; v_call: TRBV29-1; cdr3_length: 12; clone_size: .; j_call: TRBJ2-3; cdr3_nt: TGCAGCGTTGGGCGGCACACAGATACGCAGTATTTT; cdr3_aa: CSVGRHTDTQYF
d_call: .; v_call: TRBV6-5; cdr3_length: 14; clone_size: .; j_call: TRBJ1-1; cdr3_nt: TGTGCCAGCAGTTACTCGGACAGTAACACTGAAGCTTTCTTT; cdr3_aa: CASSYSDSNTEAFF
d_call: .; v_call: TRBV6-1; cdr3_length: 13; clone_size: .; j_call: TRBJ2-3; cdr3_nt: TGTGCCAGCAAACTAGCCGCCACAGATACGCAGTATTTT; cdr3_aa: CASKLAATDTQYF
d_call: .; v_call: TRBV27; cdr3_length: 16; clone_size: .; j_call: TRBJ1-1; cdr3_nt: TGTGCCAGCAGTCCTACGTACCGGGCGGGCGACACTGAAGCTTTCTTT; cdr3_aa: CASSPTYRAGDTEAFF
d_call: .; v_call: TRBV18; cdr3_length: 16; clone_size: .; j_call: TRBJ1-5; cdr3_nt: TGTGCCAGCTCAACCGGGACTTTAACTACGGGTCAGCCCCAGCATTTT; cdr3_aa: CASSTGTLTTGQPQHF
d_call: TRBD2; v_call: TRBV5-1; cdr3_length: 14; clone_size: .; j_call: TRBJ2-2; cdr3_nt: TGCGCCAGTAATCTAGCGGTTAACACCGGGGAGCTGTTTTTT; cdr3_aa: CASNLAVNTGELFF
d_call: TRBD2; v_call: TRBV28; cdr3_length: 12; clone_size: .; j_call: TRBJ2-7; cdr3_nt: TGTGCCAGCACGCGGGGGGTCCACGAGCAGTACTTC; cdr3_aa: CASTRGVHEQYF
d_call: .; v_call: TRBV5-6; cdr3_length: 16; clone_size: .; j_call: TRBJ2-3; cdr3_nt: TGTGCCAGCAGCTTGGCCTCGGAGGGGGCAACAGATACGCAGTATTTT; cdr3_aa: CASSLASEGATDTQYF
d_call: .; v_call: TRBV2; cdr3_length: 14; clone_size: .; j_call: TRBJ2-1; cdr3_nt: TGTGCCAGCAGGGAAGGACAAATCAAGGATGAGCAGTTCTTC; cdr3_aa: CASREGQIKDEQFF
d_call: .; v_call: TRBV11-3; cdr3_length: 13; clone_size: .; j_call: TRBJ1-1; cdr3_nt: TGTGCCAGCAGCCTCAACAGGGACACTGAAGCTTTCTTT; cdr3_aa: CASSLNRDTEAFF
d_call: TRBD1; v_call: TRBV19; cdr3_length: 15; clone_size: .; j_call: TRBJ1-5; cdr3_nt: TGTGCCAGTAGTAGACCGGGACAGAGCAATCAGCCCCAGCATTTT; cdr3_aa: CASSRPGQSNQPQHF
d_call: TRBD1; v_call: TRBV7-2; cdr3_length: 14; clone_size: once; j_call: TRBJ1-4; cdr3_nt: TGTGCCAGCAGCTTAGACAGGGGAAATGAAAAACTGTTTTTT; cdr3_aa: CASSLDRGNEKLFF
d_call: .; v_call: TRBV7-9; cdr3_length: 14; clone_size: .; j_call: TRBJ2-7; cdr3_nt: TGTGCCAGCAGCCCTGCTCGACTTCCCTACGAGCAGTACTTC; cdr3_aa: CASSPARLPYEQYF
d_call: TRBD1; v_call: TRBV5-8; cdr3_length: 16; clone_size: .; j_call: TRBJ1-2; cdr3_nt: TGTGCCAGCAGCTTAACGCCGGGACAGGCGAACTATGGCTACACCTTC; cdr3_aa: CASSLTPGQANYGYTF
d_call: .; v_call: TRBV10-2; cdr3_length: 14; clone_size: once; j_call: TRBJ1-1; cdr3_nt: TGCGCCAGCAGTGAGACCCGCGGGGGGACTGAAGCTTTCTTT; cdr3_aa: CASSETRGGTEAFF
d_call: .; v_call: TRBV5-5; cdr3_length: 14; clone_size: few; j_call: TRBJ2-7; cdr3_nt: TGTGCCAGCAGCCTTGAAGAGACTTCCTACGAGCAGTACTTC; cdr3_aa: CASSLEETSYEQYF
d_call: TRBD1; v_call: TRBV12-5; cdr3_length: 13; clone_size: once; j_call: TRBJ1-1; cdr3_nt: TGTGCTAGTGGTCCTGACAGGGGCGCCGAAGCTTTCTTT; cdr3_aa: CASGPDRGAEAFF
d_call: .; v_call: TRBV6-5; cdr3_length: 14; clone_size: .; j_call: TRBJ2-5; cdr3_nt: TGTGCCAGCAGTTACTCGAAAGGGAGGGAGACCCAGTACTTC; cdr3_aa: CASSYSKGRETQYF
d_call: TRBD1; v_call: TRBV18; cdr3_length: 15; clone_size: .; j_call: TRBJ1-1; cdr3_nt: TGTGCCAGCTCACCATCAGGGGGCAGTAACACTGAAGCTTTCTTT; cdr3_aa: CASSPSGGSNTEAFF
d_call: .; v_call: TRBV6-5; cdr3_length: 15; clone_size: .; j_call: TRBJ1-5; cdr3_nt: TGTGCCAGCAGTTACCTCCCCGGGGGCAATCAGCCCCAGCATTTT; cdr3_aa: CASSYLPGGNQPQHF
d_call: .; v_call: TRBV27; cdr3_length: 13; clone_size: .; j_call: TRBJ1-1; cdr3_nt: TGTGCCAGCAGTTCCCAGGCTTTGTTTGAAGCTTTCTTT; cdr3_aa: CASSSQALFEAFF
d_call: TRBD1; v_call: TRBV28; cdr3_length: 13; clone_size: .; j_call: TRBJ1-1; cdr3_nt: TGTGCCAGCAGTCGGGACAGGGGAACTGAAGCTTTCTTT; cdr3_aa: CASSRDRGTEAFF
d_call: .; v_call: TRBV5-6; cdr3_length: 13; clone_size: .; j_call: TRBJ1-2; cdr3_nt: TGTGCCAGCAGCTTTAGACAGAACTATGGCTACACCTTC; cdr3_aa: CASSFRQNYGYTF
d_call: TRBD1; v_call: TRBV11-1; cdr3_length: 13; clone_size: .; j_call: TRBJ1-5; cdr3_nt: TGCCGCGACAGGGGGCTTGGCAATCAGCCCCAGCATTTT; cdr3_aa: CRDRGLGNQPQHF
d_call: TRBD1; v_call: TRBV5-1; cdr3_length: 15; clone_size: .; j_call: TRBJ2-7; cdr3_nt: TGCGCCAGCAGCTTGGCACCGGGACAGAACTACGAGCAGTACTTC; cdr3_aa: CASSLAPGQNYEQYF
d_call: TRBD1; v_call: TRBV4-1; cdr3_length: 17; clone_size: .; j_call: TRBJ1-5; cdr3_nt: TGCGCCAGCAGCCAAGAATATTACGGGACAGGGAGAGTCCCCCAGCATTTT; cdr3_aa: CASSQEYYGTGRVPQHF
d_call: .; v_call: TRBV5-1; cdr3_length: 14; clone_size: .; j_call: TRBJ1-2; cdr3_nt: TGCGCCAGCAGCTCTTCCGGCCTCCCGGGGGGCTACACCTTC; cdr3_aa: CASSSSGLPGGYTF
d_call: TRBD1; v_call: TRBV11-2; cdr3_length: 15; clone_size: .; j_call: TRBJ1-1; cdr3_nt: TGTGCCAGCAGCTTAGGACAGGGACGGAACACTGAAGCTTTCTTT; cdr3_aa: CASSLGQGRNTEAFF
d_call: .; v_call: TRBV5-1; cdr3_length: 12; clone_size: .; j_call: TRBJ2-3; cdr3_nt: TGCGCCAGCAGCTTGGGTAGCGGTACGCAGTATTTT; cdr3_aa: CASSLGSGTQYF
d_call: .; v_call: TRBV28; cdr3_length: 14; clone_size: .; j_call: TRBJ1-3; cdr3_nt: TGTGCCAGCAGTTTAAGGGGATCTGGAAACACCATATATTTT; cdr3_aa: CASSLRGSGNTIYF
d_call: .; v_call: TRBV28; cdr3_length: 13; clone_size: .; j_call: TRBJ2-1; cdr3_nt: TGTGCCAGCAGTTATACTAGCTTGCATGAGCAGTTCTTC; cdr3_aa: CASSYTSLHEQFF
d_call: TRBD2; v_call: TRBV9; cdr3_length: 15; clone_size: .; j_call: TRBJ2-3; cdr3_nt: TGTGCCAGCAGCGTAGATCACGGGGGGAAAGATACGCAGTATTTT; cdr3_aa: CASSVDHGGKDTQYF
d_call: TRBD2; v_call: TRBV27; cdr3_length: 17; clone_size: once; j_call: TRBJ2-3; cdr3_nt: TGTGCCAGCAGTTTATCGATAGCGGGGGGAAAAACAGATACGCAGTATTTT; cdr3_aa: CASSLSIAGGKTDTQYF
d_call: .; v_call: TRBV9; cdr3_length: 14; clone_size: once; j_call: TRBJ2-7; cdr3_nt: TGTGCCAGCAGCCTTGGGACACCTTCCTACGAGCAGTACTTC; cdr3_aa: CASSLGTPSYEQYF
d_call: .; v_call: TRBV28; cdr3_length: 17; clone_size: .; j_call: TRBJ2-2; cdr3_nt: TGTGCCAGCAGTTCAATGGGTCTGGGGAGTTTCGCCGGGGAGCTGTTTTTT; cdr3_aa: CASSSMGLGSFAGELFF